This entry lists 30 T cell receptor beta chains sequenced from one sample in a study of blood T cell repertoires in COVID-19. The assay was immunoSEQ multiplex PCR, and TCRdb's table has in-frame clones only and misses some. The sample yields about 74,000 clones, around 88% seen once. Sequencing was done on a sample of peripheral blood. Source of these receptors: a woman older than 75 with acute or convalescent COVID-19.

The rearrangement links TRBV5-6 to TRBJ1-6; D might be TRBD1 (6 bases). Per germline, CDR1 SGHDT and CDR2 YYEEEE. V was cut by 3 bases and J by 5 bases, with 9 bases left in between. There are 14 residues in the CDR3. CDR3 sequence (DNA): TGTGCCAGCAGCTACCGGACAGATAATTCACCCCTCCACTTT. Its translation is CASSYRTDNSPLHF.

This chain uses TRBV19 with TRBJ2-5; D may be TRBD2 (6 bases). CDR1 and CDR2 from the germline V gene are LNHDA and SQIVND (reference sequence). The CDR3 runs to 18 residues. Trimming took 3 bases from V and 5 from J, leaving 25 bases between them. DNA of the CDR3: TGTGCCAGTAGTATGAAGGGACTGACAGCGCAAGCGAGGGAGACCCAGTACTTC. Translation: CASSMKGLTAQARETQYF.

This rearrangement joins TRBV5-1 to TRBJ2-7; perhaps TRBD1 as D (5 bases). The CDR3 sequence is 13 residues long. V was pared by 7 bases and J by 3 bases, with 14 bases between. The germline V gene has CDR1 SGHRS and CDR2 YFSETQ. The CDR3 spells CASCLGDCYEQYF. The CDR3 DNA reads TGCGCCAGCTGTTTAGGGGATTGCTACGAGCAGTACTTC.

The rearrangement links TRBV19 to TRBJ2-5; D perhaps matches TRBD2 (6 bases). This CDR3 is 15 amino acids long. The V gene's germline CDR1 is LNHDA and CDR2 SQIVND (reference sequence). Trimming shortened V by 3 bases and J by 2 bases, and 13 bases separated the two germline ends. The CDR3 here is CASSMTGVGQETQYF. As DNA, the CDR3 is TGTGCCAGTAGTATGACGGGGGTGGGTCAAGAGACCCAGTACTTC.

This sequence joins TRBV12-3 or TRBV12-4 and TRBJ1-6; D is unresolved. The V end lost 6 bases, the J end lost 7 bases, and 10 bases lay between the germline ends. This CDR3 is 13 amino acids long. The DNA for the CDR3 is TGTGCCAGCAGAGCCGACACAAATTCACCCCTCCACTTT. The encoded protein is CASRADTNSPLHF.

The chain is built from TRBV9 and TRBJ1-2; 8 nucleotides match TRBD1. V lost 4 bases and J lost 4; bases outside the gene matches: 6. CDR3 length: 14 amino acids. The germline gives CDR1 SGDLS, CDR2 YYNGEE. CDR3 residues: CASSPGQGAYGYTF. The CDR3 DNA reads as TGTGCCAGCAGCCCCGGACAGGGTGCCTATGGCTACACCTTC.

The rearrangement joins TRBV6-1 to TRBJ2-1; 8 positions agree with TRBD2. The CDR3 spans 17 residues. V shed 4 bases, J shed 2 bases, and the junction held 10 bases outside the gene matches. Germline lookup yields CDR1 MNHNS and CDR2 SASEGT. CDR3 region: CASSGVGAGVTYNEQFF. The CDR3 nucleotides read TGTGCCAGCAGTGGAGTCGGAGCGGGAGTCACCTACAATGAGCAGTTCTTC.

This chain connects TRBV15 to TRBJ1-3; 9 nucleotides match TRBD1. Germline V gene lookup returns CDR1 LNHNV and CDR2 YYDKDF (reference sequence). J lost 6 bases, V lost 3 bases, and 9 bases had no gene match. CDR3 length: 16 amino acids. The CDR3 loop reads CATSSVQGARVNTIYF. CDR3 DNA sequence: TGTGCCACCAGCAGTGTACAGGGGGCGCGGGTAAACACCATATATTTT. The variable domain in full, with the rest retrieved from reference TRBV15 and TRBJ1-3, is DAMVIQNPRYQVTQFGKPVTLSCSQTLNHNVMYWYQQKSSQAPKLLFHYYDKDFNNEADTPDNFQSRRPNTSFCFLDIRSPGLGDTAMYLCATSSVQGARVNTIYFGEGSWLTVV.

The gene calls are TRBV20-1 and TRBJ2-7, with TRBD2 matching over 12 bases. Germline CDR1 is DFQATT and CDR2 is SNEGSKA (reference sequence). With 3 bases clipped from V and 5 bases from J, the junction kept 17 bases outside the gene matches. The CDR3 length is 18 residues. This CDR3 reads CSASGTTSGSGTRDEQYF. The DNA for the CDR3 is TGCAGTGCTAGTGGCACGACTAGCGGGAGTGGGACGAGGGACGAGCAGTACTTC.

Written as DNA, the CDR3 is TGTGCCAGCAGTGCGGAACAGGGGGCAGGTTACTATGGCTACACCTTC. Translated: CASSAEQGAGYYGYTF. The chain couples TRBV6-1 to TRBJ1-2, with 9 bases that match TRBD1. The CDR3 sequence is 16 residues long. The germline V gene encodes CDR1 MNHNS and CDR2 SASEGT. V gave up 4 bases and J gave up 3 bases; unmatched junction bases: 9.

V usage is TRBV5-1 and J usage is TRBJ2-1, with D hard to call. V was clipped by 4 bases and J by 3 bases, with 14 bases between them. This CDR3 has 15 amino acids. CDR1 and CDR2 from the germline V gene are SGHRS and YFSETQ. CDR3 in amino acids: CASSRGTEHYNEQFF. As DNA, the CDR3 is TGCGCCAGCAGCAGAGGCACTGAGCACTACAATGAGCAGTTCTTC.

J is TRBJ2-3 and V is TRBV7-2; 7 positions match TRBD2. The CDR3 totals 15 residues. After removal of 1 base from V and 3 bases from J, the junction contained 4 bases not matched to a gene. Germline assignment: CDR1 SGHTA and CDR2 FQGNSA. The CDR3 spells CASSLVGRATDTQYF. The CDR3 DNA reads TGTGCCAGCAGCTTAGTAGGGAGGGCGACAGATACGCAGTATTTT.

The CDR3 DNA follows: TGTGCCAGCAGCCGACCGGACAGGATTTACGAGCAGTACTTC. Amino acids: CASSRPDRIYEQYF. The J gene is TRBJ2-7, the V gene TRBV11-1, with 7 bases aligning to TRBD1. Trimming at V came to 5 bases and at J to 4 bases, leaving 8 bases not matched to a gene. Germline loops: CDR1 SGHAT, CDR2 FQDESV (reference sequence). CDR3 length equals 14 residues.

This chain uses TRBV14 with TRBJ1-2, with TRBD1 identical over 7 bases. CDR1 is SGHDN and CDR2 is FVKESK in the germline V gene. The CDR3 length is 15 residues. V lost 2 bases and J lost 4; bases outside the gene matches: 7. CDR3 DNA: TGTGCCAGCAGCCAACTACAACAGGGGCCCTATGGCTACACCTTC. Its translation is CASSQLQQGPYGYTF. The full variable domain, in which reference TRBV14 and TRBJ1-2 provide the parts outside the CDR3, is EAGVTQFPSHSVIEKGQTVTLRCDPISGHDNLYWYRRVMGKEIKFLLHFVKESKQDESGMPNNRFLAERTGGTYSTLKVQPAELEDSGVYFCASSQLQQGPYGYTFGSGTRLTVV.

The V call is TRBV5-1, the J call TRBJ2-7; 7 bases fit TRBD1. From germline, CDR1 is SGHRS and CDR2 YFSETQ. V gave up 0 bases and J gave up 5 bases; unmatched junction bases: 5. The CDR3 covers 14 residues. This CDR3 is CASSLGDSLDEQYF. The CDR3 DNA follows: TGCGCCAGCAGCTTGGGGGACAGCTTGGACGAGCAGTACTTC.

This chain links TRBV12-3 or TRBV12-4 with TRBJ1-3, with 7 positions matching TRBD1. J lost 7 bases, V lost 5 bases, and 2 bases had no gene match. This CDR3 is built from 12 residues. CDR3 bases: TGTGCCAGCAGTCCCAGGGGGAACACCATATATTTT. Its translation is CASSPRGNTIYF.

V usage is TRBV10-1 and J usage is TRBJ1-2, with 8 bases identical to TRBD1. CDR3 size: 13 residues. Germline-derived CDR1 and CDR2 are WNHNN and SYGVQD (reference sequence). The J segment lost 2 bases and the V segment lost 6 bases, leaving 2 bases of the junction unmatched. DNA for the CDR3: TGCGCCAGCAGCCGGGACAGGAACTATGGCTACACCTTC. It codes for CASSRDRNYGYTF.

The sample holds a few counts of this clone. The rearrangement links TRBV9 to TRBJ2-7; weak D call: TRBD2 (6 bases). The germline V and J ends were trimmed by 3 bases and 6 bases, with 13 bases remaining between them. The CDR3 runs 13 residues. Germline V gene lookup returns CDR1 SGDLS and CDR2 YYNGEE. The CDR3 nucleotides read TGTGCCAGCAGCGGAACACTAGCCGGCGAGCAGTACTTC. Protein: CASSGTLAGEQYF.

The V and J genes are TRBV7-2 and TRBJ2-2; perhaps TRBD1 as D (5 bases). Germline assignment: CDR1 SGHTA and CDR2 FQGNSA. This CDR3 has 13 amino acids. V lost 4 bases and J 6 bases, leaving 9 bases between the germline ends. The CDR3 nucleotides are TGTGCCAGCAGCTACAGACAGTCCGGGGAGCTGTTTTTT. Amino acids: CASSYRQSGELFF.

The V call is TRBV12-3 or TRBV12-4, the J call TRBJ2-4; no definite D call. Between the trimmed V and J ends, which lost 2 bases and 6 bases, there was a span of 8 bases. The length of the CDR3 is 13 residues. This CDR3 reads CASSLHTVNIQYF. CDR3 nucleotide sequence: TGTGCCAGCAGTTTACATACAGTAAACATTCAGTACTTC.

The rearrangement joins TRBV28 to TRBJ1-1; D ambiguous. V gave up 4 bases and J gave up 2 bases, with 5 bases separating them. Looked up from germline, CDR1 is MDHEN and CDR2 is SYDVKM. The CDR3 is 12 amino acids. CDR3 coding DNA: TGTGCCAGCAGTTCCGTCAACACTGAAGCTTTCTTT. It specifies CASSSVNTEAFF.

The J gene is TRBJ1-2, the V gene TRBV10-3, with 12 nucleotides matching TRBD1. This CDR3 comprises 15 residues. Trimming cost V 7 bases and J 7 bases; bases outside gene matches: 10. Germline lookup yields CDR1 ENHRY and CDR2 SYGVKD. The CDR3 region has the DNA TGTGCCATCAATTCCGGGGGACAGGGGGCGGTTGGCTACACCTTC. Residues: CAINSGGQGAVGYTF.

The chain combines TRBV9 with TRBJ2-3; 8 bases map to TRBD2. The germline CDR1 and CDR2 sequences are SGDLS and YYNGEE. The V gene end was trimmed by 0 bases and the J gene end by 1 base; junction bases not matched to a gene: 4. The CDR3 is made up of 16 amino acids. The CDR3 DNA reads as TGTGCCAGCAGCGTAGTGGGTAGCGGGGGCACAGATACGCAGTATTTT. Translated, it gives CASSVVGSGGTDTQYF.

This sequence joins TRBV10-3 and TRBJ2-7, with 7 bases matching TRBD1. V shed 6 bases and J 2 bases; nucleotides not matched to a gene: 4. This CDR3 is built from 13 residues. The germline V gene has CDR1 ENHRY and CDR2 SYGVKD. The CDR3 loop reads CAISVGQTYEQYF. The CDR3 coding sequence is TGTGCCATCAGCGTGGGACAGACCTACGAGCAGTACTTC.

The chain's CDR3 is CASSIGFSNQPQHF. The CDR3 DNA is TGTGCCAGTAGTATCGGTTTTAGCAATCAGCCCCAGCATTTT. The chain links TRBV19 to TRBJ1-5; no definite D call. The CDR3 totals 14 residues. Trimming left V 3 bases short and J 0 bases short, with 6 bases between. Germline V gene data show CDR1 as LNHDA and CDR2 as SQIVND (reference sequence).

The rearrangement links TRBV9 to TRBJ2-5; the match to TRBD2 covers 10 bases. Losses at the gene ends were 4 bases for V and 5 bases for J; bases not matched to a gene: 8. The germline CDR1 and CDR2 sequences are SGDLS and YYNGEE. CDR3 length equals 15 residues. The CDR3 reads CASSSERGGRETQYF. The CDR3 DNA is TGTGCCAGCAGCTCAGAGCGGGGGGGCCGGGAGACCCAGTACTTC.

CDR3 amino acids: CASSATGAMGSPLHF. CDR3 in DNA: TGCGCCAGCAGCGCGACAGGGGCTATGGGATCACCCCTCCACTTT. V and J are TRBV5-1 and TRBJ1-6, with 8 bases identical to TRBD1. This CDR3 is built from 15 residues. V lost 4 bases, J lost 10 bases, and 10 bases stayed unmatched. CDR1 is SGHRS and CDR2 is YFSETQ in the germline V gene.

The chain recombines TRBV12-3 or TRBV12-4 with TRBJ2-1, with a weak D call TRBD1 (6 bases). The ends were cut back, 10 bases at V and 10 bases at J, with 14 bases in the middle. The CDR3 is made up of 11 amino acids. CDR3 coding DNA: TGTGCCACACAACAGGGATCCGAGCAGTTCTTC. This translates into CATQQGSEQFF.

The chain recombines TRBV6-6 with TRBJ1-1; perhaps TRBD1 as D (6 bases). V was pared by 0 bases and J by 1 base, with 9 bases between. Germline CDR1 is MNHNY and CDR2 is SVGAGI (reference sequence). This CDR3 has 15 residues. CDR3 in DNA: TGTGCCAGCAGTTACTCAAGACAGGAGAACACTGAAGCTTTCTTT. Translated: CASSYSRQENTEAFF.

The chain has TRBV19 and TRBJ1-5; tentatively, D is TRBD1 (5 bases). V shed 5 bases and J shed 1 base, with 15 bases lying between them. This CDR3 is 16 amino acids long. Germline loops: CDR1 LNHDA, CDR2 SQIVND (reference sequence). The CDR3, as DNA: TGTGCCAGTAGTCCCCTCGGTGGGGCCAGCAATCAGCCCCAGCATTTT. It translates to CASSPLGGASNQPQHF.